This T cell receptor beta chain was recovered during a study of cytomegalovirus exposure and HLA in healthy donors. Use of 60 Vbeta and 13 Jbeta primers characterized the PCR. Produced via immunoSEQ multiplex PCR; TCRdb's table is partial and in-frame only. The sample includes some 160,000 clones, under 80% seen only once; the top ten take around 1.5%. Germline V gene sequence: CDR1 SGHVS, CDR2 FNYEAQ. The CDR3 length is 16 residues. The V gene lost 1 base and the J gene lost 0 bases, with 7 bases spanning the gap. The J gene is TRBJ2-6, the V gene TRBV7-6; the D is unclear. Sequenced sample: PBMCs. This sequence was found in a woman aged 30 to 39 in good health and CMV-seronegative. CDR3 DNA: TGTGCCAGCAGCTTAGGGCAACACTCTGGGGCCAACGTCCTGACTTTC. Protein sequence: CASSLGQHSGANVLTF.